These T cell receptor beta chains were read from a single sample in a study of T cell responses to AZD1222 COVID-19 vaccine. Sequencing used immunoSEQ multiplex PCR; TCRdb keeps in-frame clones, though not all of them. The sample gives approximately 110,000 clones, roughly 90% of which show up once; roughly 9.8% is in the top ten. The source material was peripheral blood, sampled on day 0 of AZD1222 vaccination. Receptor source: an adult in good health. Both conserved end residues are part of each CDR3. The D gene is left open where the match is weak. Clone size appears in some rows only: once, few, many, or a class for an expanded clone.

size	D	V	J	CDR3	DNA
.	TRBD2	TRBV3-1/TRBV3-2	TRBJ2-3	CASSQHRDYYTDTQYF	TGTGCCAGCAGCCAGCACCGGGACTACTACACAGATACGCAGTATTTT
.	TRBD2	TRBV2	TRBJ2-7	CASSELAGGTYEQYF	TGTGCCAGCAGTGAACTAGCGGGAGGAACCTACGAGCAGTACTTC
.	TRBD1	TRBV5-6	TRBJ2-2	CASTQGAGGELFF	TGTGCCAGCACGCAGGGGGCAGGCGGGGAGCTGTTTTTT
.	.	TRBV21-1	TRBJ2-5	CASSPTGLRHEETQYF	TGTGCCAGCAGCCCGACAGGGCTCCGTCACGAAGAGACCCAGTACTTC
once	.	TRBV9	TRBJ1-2	CASSPWGDDYGYTF	TGTGCCAGCAGCCCTTGGGGGGACGACTATGGCTACACCTTC
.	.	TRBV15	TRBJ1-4	CATSRDRGGEKLFF	TGTGCCACCAGCAGAGACAGGGGAGGGGAAAAACTGTTTTTT
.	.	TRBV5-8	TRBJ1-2	CASSLAGGVGYTF	TGTGCCAGCAGCTTGGCCGGTGGAGTCGGCTACACCTTC
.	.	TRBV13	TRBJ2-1	CASSHGQSSYNEQFF	TGTGCCAGCAGCCATGGCCAGAGCTCCTACAATGAGCAGTTCTTC
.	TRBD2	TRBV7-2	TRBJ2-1	CASSFPGTSGGINEQFF	TGTGCCAGCAGCTTCCCCGGGACTAGCGGGGGGATCAATGAGCAGTTCTTC
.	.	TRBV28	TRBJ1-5	CASRGGDSNQPQHF	TGTGCCAGCAGGGGGGGGGATAGCAATCAGCCCCAGCATTTT
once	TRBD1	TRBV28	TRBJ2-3	CASRPGGFTDTQYF	TGTGCCAGCCGCCCAGGGGGATTCACAGATACGCAGTATTTT
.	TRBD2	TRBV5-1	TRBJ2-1	CASSSPLGLAGFYNEQFF	TGCGCCAGCAGCTCACCCCTTGGACTAGCGGGGTTCTACAATGAGCAGTTCTTC
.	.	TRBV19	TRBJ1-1	CASSRGVVLWTEAFF	TGTGCCAGTAGTAGAGGGGTAGTTTTATGGACTGAAGCTTTCTTT
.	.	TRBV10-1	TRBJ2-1	CASSVGFSSYNEQFF	TGCGCCAGCAGTGTGGGCTTTAGCTCCTACAATGAGCAGTTCTTC
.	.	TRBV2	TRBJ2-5	CASRPWRGPQETQYF	TGTGCCTCCCGCCCATGGCGGGGACCGCAAGAGACCCAGTACTTC
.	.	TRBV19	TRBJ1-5	CASSQDSNQPQHF	TGTGCCAGTAGCCAAGATAGCAATCAGCCCCAGCATTTT
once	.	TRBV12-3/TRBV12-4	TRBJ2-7	CASSSDWRREQYF	TGTGCCAGCAGTTCCGACTGGCGAAGGGAGCAGTACTTC
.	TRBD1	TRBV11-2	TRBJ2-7	CASSSTTGLHEQYF	TGTGCCAGCAGCTCTACGACAGGGTTGCACGAGCAGTACTTC
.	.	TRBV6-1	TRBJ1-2	CASSEEKRAGGYGYTF	TGTGCCAGCAGTGAAGAGAAAAGGGCAGGAGGGTATGGCTACACCTTC
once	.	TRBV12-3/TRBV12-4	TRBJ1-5	CASSLQVPPQHF	TGTGCCAGCAGCTTACAGGTTCCCCCCCAGCATTTT
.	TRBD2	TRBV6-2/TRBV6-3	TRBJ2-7	CASSTLGRGTYEQYF	TGTGCCAGCAGTACCCTAGGGAGGGGAACCTACGAGCAGTACTTC
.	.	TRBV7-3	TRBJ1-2	CASSFGAAYGYTF	TGTGCCAGCAGCTTTGGGGCAGCCTATGGCTACACCTTC
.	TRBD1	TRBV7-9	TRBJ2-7	CASSLEGQGAMQYF	TGTGCCAGCAGCTTAGAAGGGCAGGGGGCGATGCAGTACTTC
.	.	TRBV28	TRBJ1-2	CASSRLGGRESYGYTF	TGTGCCAGCAGTAGATTAGGGGGGAGGGAATCATATGGCTACACCTTC
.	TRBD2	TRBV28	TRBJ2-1	CASSLVTSGLYNEQFF	TGTGCCAGCAGTTTAGTCACTAGCGGGCTTTACAATGAGCAGTTCTTC
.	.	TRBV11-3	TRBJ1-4	CASSLGGTGGEKLFF	TGTGCCAGCAGCTTAGGAGGGACGGGAGGCGAAAAACTGTTTTTT
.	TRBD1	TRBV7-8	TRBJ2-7	CASSSRGSPGYEQYF	TGTGCCAGCAGCTCCAGGGGGTCGCCCGGCTACGAGCAGTACTTC
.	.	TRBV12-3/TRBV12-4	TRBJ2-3	CASRRTDTQYF	TGTGCCAGCAGGCGCACAGATACGCAGTATTTT
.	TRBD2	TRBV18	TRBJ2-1	CASSPWGRGAGRASEQFF	TGTGCCAGCTCACCTTGGGGCCGGGGAGCGGGAAGAGCTAGTGAGCAGTTCTTC
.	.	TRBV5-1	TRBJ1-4	CASSLSPGEKLFF	TGCGCCAGCAGCTTGAGCCCAGGTGAAAAACTGTTTTTT
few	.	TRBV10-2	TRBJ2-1	CASSGTTSYNEQFF	TGCGCCAGCAGTGGGACTACCTCGTACAATGAGCAGTTCTTC
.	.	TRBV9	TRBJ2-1	CASGGHYNEQFF	TGTGCCAGCGGGGGACATTACAATGAGCAGTTCTTC
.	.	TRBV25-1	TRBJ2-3	CASSEFWGTSTDTQYF	TGTGCCAGCAGTGAGTTCTGGGGAACTAGCACAGATACGCAGTATTTT
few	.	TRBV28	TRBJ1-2	CASSLRQGIFYGYTF	TGTGCCAGCAGTTTACGTCAGGGCATATTCTATGGCTACACCTTC
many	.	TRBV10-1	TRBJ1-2	CASRWVTF	TGCGCCAGCAGGTGGGTCACCTTC
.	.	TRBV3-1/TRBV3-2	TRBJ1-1	CASSRFGGGNTEAFF	TGTGCCAGCAGCCGGTTCGGGGGAGGGAACACTGAAGCTTTCTTT
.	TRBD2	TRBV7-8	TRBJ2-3	CASSGPGTSASSTDTQYF	TGTGCCAGCAGTGGACCCGGGACTAGCGCGTCTAGCACAGATACGCAGTATTTT
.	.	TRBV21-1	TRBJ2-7	CASGEASLDCSYEQYF	TGTGCCAGCGGCGAGGCTTCCCTAGATTGTTCCTACGAGCAGTACTTC
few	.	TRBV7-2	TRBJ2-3	CASSPGHLSTDTQYF	TGTGCCAGCAGCCCGGGACACCTCAGCACAGATACGCAGTATTTT
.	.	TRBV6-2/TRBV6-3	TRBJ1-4	CASSYGGRSNEKLFF	TGTGCCAGCAGTTACGGGGGGCGCTCTAATGAAAAACTGTTTTTT
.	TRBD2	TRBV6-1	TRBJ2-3	CASSASSGGSTDTQYF	TGTGCCAGCAGTGCGTCTAGCGGGGGGAGCACAGATACGCAGTATTTT
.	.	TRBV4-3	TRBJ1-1	CASSPGRVNTEAFF	TGCGCCAGCAGCCCGGGACGGGTGAACACTGAAGCTTTCTTT
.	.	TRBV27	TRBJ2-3	CASSLFLTDTQYF	TGTGCCAGCAGTTTATTCCTCACAGATACGCAGTATTTT
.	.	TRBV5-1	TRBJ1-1	CASSREVNTEAFF	TGCGCCAGCAGCAGGGAGGTGAACACTGAAGCTTTCTTT
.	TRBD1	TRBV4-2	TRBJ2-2	CASSQGDRNTGELFF	TGTGCCAGCAGCCAGGGGGACAGGAACACCGGGGAGCTGTTTTTT
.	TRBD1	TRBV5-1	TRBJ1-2	CASSSTGAQYYGYTF	TGCGCCAGCAGCTCGACAGGGGCCCAATACTATGGCTACACCTTC
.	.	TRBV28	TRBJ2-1	CASSPFSGGSYNEQFF	TGTGCCAGCAGTCCTTTTTCCGGGGGATCCTACAATGAGCAGTTCTTC
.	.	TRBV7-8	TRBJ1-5	CASSSRTASAPQHF	TGTGCCAGCAGCTCTAGGACAGCCTCGGCTCCCCAGCATTTT
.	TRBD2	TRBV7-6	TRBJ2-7	CASSLTSGGAIMKQYF	TGTGCCAGCAGCCTCACTAGCGGGGGGGCTATTATGAAGCAGTACTTC
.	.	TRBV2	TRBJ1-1	CASRARGSDTEAFF	TGTGCCAGCAGGGCCCGGGGGTCGGACACTGAAGCTTTCTTT
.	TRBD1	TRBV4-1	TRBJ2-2	CASSQEGTGITGELFF	TGCGCCAGCAGCCAAGAGGGGACAGGGATTACCGGGGAGCTGTTTTTT
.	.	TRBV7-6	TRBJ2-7	CASSLQGGRGDEQYF	TGTGCCAGCAGCTTACAAGGCGGTAGGGGCGACGAGCAGTACTTC
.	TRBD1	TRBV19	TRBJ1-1	CASSSTKTGEGTEAFF	TGTGCCAGTAGTTCAACGAAGACAGGGGAAGGCACTGAAGCTTTCTTT
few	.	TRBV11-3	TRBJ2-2	CASKQGGRTGELFF	TGTGCCAGCAAACAGGGAGGCAGGACCGGGGAGCTGTTTTTT
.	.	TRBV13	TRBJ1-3	CASSVTSPSGNTIYF	TGTGCCAGCAGCGTGACTAGTCCCTCTGGAAACACCATATATTTT